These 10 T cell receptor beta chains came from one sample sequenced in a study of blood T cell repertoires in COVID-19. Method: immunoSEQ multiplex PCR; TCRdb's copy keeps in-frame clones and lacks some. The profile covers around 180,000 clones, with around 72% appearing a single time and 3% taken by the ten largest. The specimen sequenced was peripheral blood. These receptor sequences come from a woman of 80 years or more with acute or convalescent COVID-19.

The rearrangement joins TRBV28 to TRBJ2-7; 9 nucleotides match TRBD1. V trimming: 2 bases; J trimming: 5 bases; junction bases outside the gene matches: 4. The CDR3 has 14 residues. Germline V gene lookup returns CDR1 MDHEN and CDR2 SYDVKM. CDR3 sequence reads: CASSLGQGIDEQYF. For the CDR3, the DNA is TGTGCCAGCAGTTTAGGACAGGGGATCGACGAGCAGTACTTC.

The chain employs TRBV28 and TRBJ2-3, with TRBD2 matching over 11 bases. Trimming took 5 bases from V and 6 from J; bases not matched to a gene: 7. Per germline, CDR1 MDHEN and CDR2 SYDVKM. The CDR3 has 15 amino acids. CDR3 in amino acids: CASSVTSGGGDTQYF. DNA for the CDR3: TGTGCCAGCAGTGTCACTAGCGGGGGAGGGGATACGCAGTATTTT. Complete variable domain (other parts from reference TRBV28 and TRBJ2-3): DVKVTQSSRYLVKRTGEKVFLECVQDMDHENMFWYRQDPGLGLRLIYFSYDVKMKEKGDIPEGYSVSREKKERFSLILESASTNQTSMYLCASSVTSGGGDTQYFGPGTRLTVL.

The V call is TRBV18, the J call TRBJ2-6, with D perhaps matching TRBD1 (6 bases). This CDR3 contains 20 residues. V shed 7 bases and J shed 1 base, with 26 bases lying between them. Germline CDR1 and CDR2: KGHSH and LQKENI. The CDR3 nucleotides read TGTGCCAGCTTAAACACAGCTTTGGGGGCTGACTGGTCTGGGGCCAACGTCCTGACTTTC. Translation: CASLNTALGADWSGANVLTF.

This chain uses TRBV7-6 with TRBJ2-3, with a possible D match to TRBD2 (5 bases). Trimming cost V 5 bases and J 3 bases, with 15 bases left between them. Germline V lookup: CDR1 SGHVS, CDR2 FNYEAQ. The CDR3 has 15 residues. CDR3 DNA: TGTGCCAGCAGCCCCTCGGGATCTCCGACAGATACGCAGTATTTT. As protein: CASSPSGSPTDTQYF.

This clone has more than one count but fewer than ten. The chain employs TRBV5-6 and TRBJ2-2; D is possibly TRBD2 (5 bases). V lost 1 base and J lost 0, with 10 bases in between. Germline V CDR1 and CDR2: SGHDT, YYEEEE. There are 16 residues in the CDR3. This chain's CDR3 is CASSLFSGTNTGELFF. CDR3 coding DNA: TGTGCCAGCAGCTTGTTTTCGGGAACGAACACCGGGGAGCTGTTTTTT. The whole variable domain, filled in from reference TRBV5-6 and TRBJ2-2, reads DAGVTQSPTHLIKTRGQQVTLRCSPKSGHDTVSWYQQALGQGPQFIFQYYEEEERQRGNFPDRFSGHQFPNYSSELNVNALLLGDSALYLCASSLFSGTNTGELFFGEGSRLTVL.

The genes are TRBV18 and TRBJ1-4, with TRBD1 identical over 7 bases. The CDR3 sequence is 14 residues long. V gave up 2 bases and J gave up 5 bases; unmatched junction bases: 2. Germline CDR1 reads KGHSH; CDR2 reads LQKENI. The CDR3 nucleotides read TGTGCCAGCTCACCAGGGACAGCAAATGAAAAACTGTTTTTT. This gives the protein CASSPGTANEKLFF.

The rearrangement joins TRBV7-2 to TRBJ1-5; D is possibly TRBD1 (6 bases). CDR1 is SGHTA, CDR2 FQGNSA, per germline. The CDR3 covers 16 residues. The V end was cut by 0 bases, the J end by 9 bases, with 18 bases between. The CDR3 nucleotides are TGTGCCAGCAGCTTAGCGGCAGGGGTGGTCGGTAGGCCCCAGCATTTT. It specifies CASSLAAGVVGRPQHF.

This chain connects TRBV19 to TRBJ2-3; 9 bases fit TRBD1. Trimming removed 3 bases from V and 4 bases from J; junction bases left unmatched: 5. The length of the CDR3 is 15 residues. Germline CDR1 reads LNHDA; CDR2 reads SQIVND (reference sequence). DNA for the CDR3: TGTGCCAGTAGTATGGATAACAGGGGGCCAGATACGCAGTATTTT. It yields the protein CASSMDNRGPDTQYF.

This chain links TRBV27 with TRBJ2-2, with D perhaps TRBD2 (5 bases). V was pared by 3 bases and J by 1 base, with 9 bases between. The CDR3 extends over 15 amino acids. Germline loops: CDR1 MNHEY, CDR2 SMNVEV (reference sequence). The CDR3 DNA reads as TGTGCCAGCAGTTTTTCGGGGAGGAACACCGGGGAGCTGTTTTTT. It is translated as CASSFSGRNTGELFF.

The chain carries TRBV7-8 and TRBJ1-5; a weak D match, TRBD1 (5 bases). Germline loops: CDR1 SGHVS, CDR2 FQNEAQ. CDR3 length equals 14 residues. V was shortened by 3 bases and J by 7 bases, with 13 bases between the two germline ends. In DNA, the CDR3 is TGTGCCAGCAGCTTGGAGGGGAAGGGCCAGCCCCAGCATTTT. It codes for CASSLEGKGQPQHF.